These 15 T cell receptor beta chains came from one sample sequenced in a study of shared clonotypes between healthy human individuals. Here immunoSEQ multiplex PCR was the method, and the copy in TCRdb shows in-frame clones only, minus some. Seen here are about 1.1 million clones, around 78% observed once, and the top ten hold under 0.8%. Source material: memory CD4+ T cells from PBMCs. Described subset: CD45RA-negative fraction. All receptors derive from a young man in good health. Some clones in this sample may be carry-over from other donors' samples.

The chain recombines TRBV18 with TRBJ2-1; TRBD1 or TRBD2 may be the D gene (6 bases each). V lost 3 bases and J lost 4, with 22 bases in between. This CDR3 is built from 18 residues. CDR1 and CDR2 from the germline V gene are KGHSH and LQKENI. As DNA, the CDR3 is TGTGCCAGCTCACCTCCCGTGGGGGGCCCCCACATTTACAATGAGCAGTTCTTC. Translation gives CASSPPVGGPHIYNEQFF.

The chain links TRBV6-1 to TRBJ1-5; 8 bases align to TRBD1. Germline V gene sequence: CDR1 MNHNS, CDR2 SASEGT. The CDR3 consists of 15 residues. V was clipped by 6 bases and J by 3 bases; unmatched bases: 7. In DNA, the CDR3 is TGTGCCAGCAGACTACAGGGGGACCTCAATCAGCCCCAGCATTTT. Protein product: CASRLQGDLNQPQHF.

There are a few counts of this clone. The rearrangement links TRBV2 to TRBJ1-1; D remains unclear. The germline V gene has CDR1 SNHLY and CDR2 FYNNEI. With 6 bases removed from V and 10 bases from J, the gap between germline ends came to 12 bases. There are 11 residues in the CDR3. As DNA, the CDR3 is TGTGCCAGCAGGGATGACGGGAGAGCTTTCTTT. The encoded protein is CASRDDGRAFF.

CDR3 loop: CASSSQGSEQYF. In nucleotides, the CDR3 is TGTGCCAGCAGTTCGCAGGGGTCCGAGCAGTACTTC. The V gene is TRBV6-5, the J gene TRBJ2-7; TRBD1 is a possible D gene (6 bases). The CDR3 length is 12 residues. Trimming left V 4 bases short and J 6 bases short, with 10 bases between. Germline values: CDR1 MNHEY, CDR2 SVGAGI.

This chain links TRBV27 with TRBJ2-1; D is possibly TRBD2 (5 bases). Trimming took 2 bases from V and 2 from J, leaving 16 bases between them. Germline-derived CDR1 and CDR2 are MNHEY and SMNVEV (reference sequence). The CDR3 contains 17 residues. The CDR3 loop is CASSLKLGLRAYNEQFF. The CDR3 nucleotides are TGTGCCAGCAGTTTAAAACTTGGGTTGCGGGCCTACAATGAGCAGTTCTTC.

This chain uses TRBV28 with TRBJ2-7, with TRBD1 matching 10 bases. The CDR3 contains 16 residues. Unmatched junction bases numbered 12, after V lost 6 bases and J lost 4 bases. Germline V gives CDR1 MDHEN, CDR2 SYDVKM. The CDR3 DNA follows: TGTGCCAGCAGGCGAGCCTCCGGGACAGGGGAATACGAGCAGTACTTC. Its translation: CASRRASGTGEYEQYF. Drawing the rest from reference TRBV28 and TRBJ2-7, the complete variable domain is DVKVTQSSRYLVKRTGEKVFLECVQDMDHENMFWYRQDPGLGLRLIYFSYDVKMKEKGDIPEGYSVSREKKERFSLILESASTNQTSMYLCASRRASGTGEYEQYFGPGTRLTVT.

The chain couples TRBV30 to TRBJ2-1; the match to TRBD2 covers 9 bases. V was clipped by 2 bases and J by 2 bases; unmatched bases: 4. The CDR3 spans 15 residues. Germline V gene sequence: CDR1 GTSNPN, CDR2 SVGIG (reference sequence). The CDR3, as DNA: TGTGCCTGGAGTCTCATAGCGGGGGCCTACAATGAGCAGTTCTTC. Residues: CAWSLIAGAYNEQFF.

The chain employs TRBV7-2 and TRBJ1-3, with unresolved D. The CDR3 contains 14 residues. CDR1 and CDR2 (germline): SGHTA, FQGNSA. The V end lost 5 bases, the J end lost 3 bases, and 11 bases lay between the germline ends. Here the CDR3 reads CASSADANGNTIYF. The CDR3 coding sequence is TGTGCCAGCAGCGCGGACGCCAATGGAAACACCATATATTTT.

The V gene is TRBV4-2, the J gene TRBJ2-1; D unclear. Trimming pared 0 bases from V and 7 bases from J, leaving 7 bases between. The CDR3 has 13 residues. Germline CDR1 is LGHNA and CDR2 is YNFKEQ. CDR3 in amino acids: CASSQDTGNEQFF. Written as DNA, the CDR3 is TGTGCCAGCAGCCAAGATACCGGGAATGAGCAGTTCTTC.

The chain carries TRBV5-1 and TRBJ2-7, with D perhaps TRBD2 (6 bases). CDR1 is SGHRS and CDR2 is YFSETQ in the germline V gene. The ends were cut back, 1 base at V and 6 bases at J, with 11 bases in the middle. The CDR3 is 13 residues long. The CDR3 DNA reads TGCGCCAGCAGCTTGACGGAGGGGCGCGAGCAGTACTTC. Protein: CASSLTEGREQYF.

The V and J genes are TRBV13 and TRBJ2-7, with TRBD2 matching 8 bases. Germline V lookup: CDR1 PRHDT, CDR2 FYEKMQ (reference sequence). With V trimmed by 6 bases and J by 0 bases, 7 bases remained unmatched. CDR3 length: 15 amino acids. Written as DNA, the CDR3 is TGTGCCAGCAGTCCTCTAGCGGGCTCCTCCTACGAGCAGTACTTC. Residues: CASSPLAGSSYEQYF.

The CDR3: CASLQGAKGNTIYF. CDR3 in DNA: TGTGCCAGCCTACAGGGGGCGAAGGGAAACACCATATATTTT. The chain employs TRBV6-5 and TRBJ1-3; the match to TRBD1 covers 9 bases. Germline assignment: CDR1 MNHEY and CDR2 SVGAGI. CDR3 length equals 14 residues. V shed 8 bases, J shed 4 bases, and the junction held 6 bases outside the gene matches.

The chain joins TRBV18 to TRBJ1-3; D is unclear. This CDR3 has 14 residues. Per germline, CDR1 KGHSH and CDR2 LQKENI. The germline V and J ends were trimmed by 2 bases and 4 bases, with 9 bases remaining between them. The CDR3 bases are TGTGCCAGCTCACCAAGCTTACAGGGAAACACCATATATTTT. Protein sequence: CASSPSLQGNTIYF. Full variable domain (remainder filled in from reference TRBV18 and TRBJ1-3): NAGVMQNPRHLVRRRGQEARLRCSPMKGHSHVYWYRQLPEEGLKFMVYLQKENIIDESGMPKERFSAEFPKEGPSILRIQQVVRGDSAAYFCASSPSLQGNTIYFGEGSWLTVV.

Comment on this clone: Other DNA variants within this sample encode the same CDR3. J is TRBJ2-3 and V is TRBV9; D remains unclear. With 0 bases removed from V and 1 base from J, the gap between germline ends came to 9 bases. Looked up from germline, CDR1 is SGDLS and CDR2 is YYNGEE. This CDR3 contains 15 residues. The CDR3 region has the DNA TGTGCCAGCAGCGTAGGAGGCAGAGGCACAGATACGCAGTATTTT. It specifies CASSVGGRGTDTQYF.

The chain carries TRBV28 and TRBJ2-7; 7 positions agree with TRBD1. V trimming: 7 bases; J trimming: 0 bases; junction bases outside the gene matches: 6. There are 14 residues in the CDR3. Germline V gene data show CDR1 as MDHEN and CDR2 as SYDVKM. Here the CDR3 reads CASTTTGSSYEQYF. The CDR3 DNA reads TGTGCCAGCACAACGACAGGGTCCTCCTACGAGCAGTACTTC. Supplemented by reference TRBV28 and TRBJ2-7, the full variable domain reads DVKVTQSSRYLVKRTGEKVFLECVQDMDHENMFWYRQDPGLGLRLIYFSYDVKMKEKGDIPEGYSVSREKKERFSLILESASTNQTSMYLCASTTTGSSYEQYFGPGTRLTVT.